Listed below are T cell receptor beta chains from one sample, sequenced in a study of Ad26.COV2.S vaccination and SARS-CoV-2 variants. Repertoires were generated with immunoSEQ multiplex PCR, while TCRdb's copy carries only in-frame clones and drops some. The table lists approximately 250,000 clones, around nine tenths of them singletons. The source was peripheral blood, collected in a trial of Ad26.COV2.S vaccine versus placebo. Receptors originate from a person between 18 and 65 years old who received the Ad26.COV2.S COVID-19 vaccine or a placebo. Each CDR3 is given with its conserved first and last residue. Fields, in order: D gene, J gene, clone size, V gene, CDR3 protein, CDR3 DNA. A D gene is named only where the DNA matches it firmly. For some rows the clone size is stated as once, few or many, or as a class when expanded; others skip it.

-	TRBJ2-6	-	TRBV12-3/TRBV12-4	CASSLSGANVLTF	TGTGCCAGCTCCCTCTCTGGGGCCAACGTCCTGACTTTC
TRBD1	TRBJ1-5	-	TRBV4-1	CASSRSADRGQPQHF	TGCGCCAGCAGCCGTTCGGCCGACAGGGGTCAGCCCCAGCATTTT
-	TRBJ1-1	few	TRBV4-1	CASSPGGTEAFF	TGCGCCAGCAGCCCGGGGGGCACTGAAGCTTTCTTT
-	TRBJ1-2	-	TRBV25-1	CASSGLTHNYGYTF	TGTGCCAGCAGTGGGCTGACACATAACTATGGCTACACCTTC
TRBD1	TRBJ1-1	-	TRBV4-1	CASSLIRVGQRNTEAFF	TGCGCCAGCAGCCTAATACGTGTGGGACAGCGCAATACTGAAGCTTTCTTT
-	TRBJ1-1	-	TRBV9	CASSVGRGTEAFF	TGTGCCAGCAGCGTAGGGCGGGGCACTGAAGCTTTCTTT
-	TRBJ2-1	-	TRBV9	CASSVEVGAEQFF	TGTGCCAGCAGCGTAGAAGTCGGGGCTGAGCAGTTCTTC
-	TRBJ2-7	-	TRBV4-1	CASSQQGNPTTEQYF	TGCGCCAGCAGCCAGCAGGGGAACCCAACTACCGAGCAGTACTTC
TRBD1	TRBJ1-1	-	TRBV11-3	CASSLGQGRSTEAFF	TGTGCCAGCAGCCTGGGACAGGGGAGAAGCACTGAAGCTTTCTTT
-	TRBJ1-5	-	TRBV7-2	CASSLGPVRSNQPQHF	TGTGCCAGCAGCTTAGGTCCTGTTAGGAGCAATCAGCCCCAGCATTTT
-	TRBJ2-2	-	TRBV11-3	CASRAESNTGELFF	TGTGCCAGCAGAGCGGAGTCGAACACCGGGGAGCTGTTTTTT
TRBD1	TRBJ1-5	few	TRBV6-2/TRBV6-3	CASSYADRGGYQPQHF	TGTGCCAGCAGTTACGCCGACAGGGGAGGTTATCAGCCCCAGCATTTT
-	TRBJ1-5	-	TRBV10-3	CAISESGVDQPQHF	TGTGCCATCAGTGAGTCAGGGGTAGATCAGCCCCAGCATTTT
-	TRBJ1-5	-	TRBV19	CASSIGGTNSPQPQHF	TGTGCCAGTAGTATAGGGGGGACGAATTCCCCTCAGCCCCAGCATTTT
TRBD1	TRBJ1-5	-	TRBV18	CASSPGTTGVMGNQPQHF	TGTGCCAGCTCACCGGGGACAACAGGGGTTATGGGCAATCAGCCCCAGCATTTT
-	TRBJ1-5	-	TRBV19	CASMLGNGRDNQPQHF	TGTGCCAGTATGTTGGGCAACGGCAGGGACAATCAGCCCCAGCATTTT
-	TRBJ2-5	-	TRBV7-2	CASSAPPGGETQYF	TGTGCCAGCAGCGCCCCTCCTGGAGGAGAGACCCAGTACTTC
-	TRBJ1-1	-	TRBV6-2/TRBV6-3	CASSYSPGLPVKSTEAFF	TGTGCCAGCAGTTACTCCCCGGGTTTGCCCGTGAAGTCTACTGAAGCTTTCTTT
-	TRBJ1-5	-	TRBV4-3	CASSQDSYGGQPQHF	TGCGCCAGCAGCCAAGATTCGTACGGGGGACAGCCCCAGCATTTT
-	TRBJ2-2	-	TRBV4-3	CASSQEDGELFF	TGCGCCAGCAGCCAAGAGGACGGGGAGCTGTTTTTT
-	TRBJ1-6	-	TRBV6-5	CASSYMSSYNSPLHF	TGTGCCAGCAGTTACATGAGCTCCTATAATTCACCCCTCCACTTT
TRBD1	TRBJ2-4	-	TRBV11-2	CASSLHRGDTAKNIQYF	TGTGCCAGCAGCTTGCACAGGGGGGATACAGCCAAAAACATTCAGTACTTC
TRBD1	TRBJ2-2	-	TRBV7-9	CASRRDRGDTGELFF	TGTGCCAGCAGAAGAGACAGGGGAGACACCGGGGAGCTGTTTTTT
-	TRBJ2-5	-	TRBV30	CAWSRSPPGETQYF	TGTGCCTGGAGTAGGTCTCCCCCTGGAGAGACCCAGTACTTC
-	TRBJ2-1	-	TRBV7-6	CASSPLRAGEQFF	TGTGCCAGCAGCCCCCTCCGCGCGGGTGAGCAGTTCTTC
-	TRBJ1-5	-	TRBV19	CASAPGGNSNQPQHF	TGTGCCAGTGCCCCGGGGGGGAATAGCAATCAGCCCCAGCATTTT
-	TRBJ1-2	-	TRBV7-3	CASSLNGDTAGYTF	TGTGCCAGCAGCTTAAATGGGGACACTGCTGGCTACACCTTC
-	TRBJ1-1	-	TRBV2	CASNSGPLIGLNTEAFF	TGTGCCAGCAATAGCGGACCCTTGATAGGGTTGAACACTGAAGCTTTCTTT
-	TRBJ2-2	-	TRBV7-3	CASSLTPQTGELFF	TGTGCCAGCAGCTTAACGCCTCAGACCGGGGAGCTGTTTTTT
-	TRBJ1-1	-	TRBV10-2	CASSGGTFEAFF	TGCGCCAGCAGTGGAGGCACTTTTGAAGCTTTCTTT
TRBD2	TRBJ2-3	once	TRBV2	CASSDLPGLAGVITDTQYF	TGTGCCAGCAGTGACCTTCCGGGACTAGCGGGAGTGATCACAGATACGCAGTATTTT
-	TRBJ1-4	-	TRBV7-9	CASSLAPATNEKLFF	TGTGCCAGCAGCTTAGCGCCTGCAACTAATGAAAAACTGTTTTTT
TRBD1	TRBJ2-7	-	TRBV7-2	CASSRGTGYEQYF	TGTGCCAGCAGCCGCGGGACAGGCTACGAGCAGTACTTC
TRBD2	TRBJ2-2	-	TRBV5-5	CASSSYPGGLAGELFF	TGTGCCAGCAGCAGCTATCCGGGAGGGTTGGCCGGGGAGCTGTTTTTT
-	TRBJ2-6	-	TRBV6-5	CASSVDSGANVLTF	TGTGCCAGCAGCGTAGACTCTGGGGCCAACGTCCTGACTTTC
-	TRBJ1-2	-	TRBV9	CASRNPENYGYTF	TGTGCCAGCAGGAACCCTGAGAACTATGGCTACACCTTC